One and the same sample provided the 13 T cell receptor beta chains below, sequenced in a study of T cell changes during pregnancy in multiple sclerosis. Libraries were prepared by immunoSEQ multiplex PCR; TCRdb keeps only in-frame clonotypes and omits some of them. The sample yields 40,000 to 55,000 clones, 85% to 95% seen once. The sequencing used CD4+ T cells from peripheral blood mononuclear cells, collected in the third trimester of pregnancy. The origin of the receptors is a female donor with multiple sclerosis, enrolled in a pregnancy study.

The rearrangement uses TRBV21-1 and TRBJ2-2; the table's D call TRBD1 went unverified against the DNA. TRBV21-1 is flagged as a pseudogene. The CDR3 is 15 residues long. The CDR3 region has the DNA TGTGCCAGCAGCAAAGGTAACAGGAACACCGGGGAGCTGTTTTTT. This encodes CASSKGNRNTGELFF.

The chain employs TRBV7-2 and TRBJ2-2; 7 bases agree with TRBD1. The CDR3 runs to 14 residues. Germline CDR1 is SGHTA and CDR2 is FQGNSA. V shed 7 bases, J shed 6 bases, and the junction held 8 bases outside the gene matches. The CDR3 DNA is TGTGCCAGCACTCTTTACAGGGGACCCGGGGAGCTGTTTTTT. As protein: CASTLYRGPGELFF.

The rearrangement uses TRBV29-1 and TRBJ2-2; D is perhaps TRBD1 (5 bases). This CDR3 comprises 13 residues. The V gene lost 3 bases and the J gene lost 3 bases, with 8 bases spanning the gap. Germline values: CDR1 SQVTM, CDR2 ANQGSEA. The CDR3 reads CSVDDSYTGELFF. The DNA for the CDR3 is TGCAGCGTTGATGACAGTTACACCGGGGAGCTGTTTTTT.

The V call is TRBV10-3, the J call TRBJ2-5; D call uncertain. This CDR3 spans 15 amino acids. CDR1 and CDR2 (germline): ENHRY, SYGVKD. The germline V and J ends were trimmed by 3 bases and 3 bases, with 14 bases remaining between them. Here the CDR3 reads CAISDMGGVKETQYF. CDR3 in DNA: TGTGCCATCAGTGATATGGGTGGAGTCAAAGAGACCCAGTACTTC.

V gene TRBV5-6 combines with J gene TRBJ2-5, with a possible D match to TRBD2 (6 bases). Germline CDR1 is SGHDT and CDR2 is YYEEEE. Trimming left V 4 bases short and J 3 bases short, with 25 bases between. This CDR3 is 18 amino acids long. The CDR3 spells CASSPGVGRGAGKETQYF. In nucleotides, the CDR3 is TGTGCCAGCAGCCCCGGGGTGGGGCGGGGTGCGGGTAAAGAGACCCAGTACTTC.

The CDR3 here is CASSLLGGSTDTQYF. In DNA, the CDR3 is TGTGCCAGCAGCTTATTAGGGGGTAGCACAGATACGCAGTATTTT. The chain links TRBV7-2 to TRBJ2-3; weak D call: TRBD1 (6 bases). In germline, CDR1 is SGHTA, CDR2 FQGNSA. The CDR3 runs to 15 residues. V shed 2 bases and J shed 0 bases, with 9 bases lying between them.

Written as DNA, the CDR3 is TGTGCCAGCAGCTTAGTGGCGGCGACTGTCAACTCACCCCTCCACTTT. Its protein is CASSLVAATVNSPLHF. The chain has TRBV7-6 and TRBJ1-6; D uncertain. The CDR3 loop spans 16 amino acids. Between the trimmed V and J ends, which lost 1 base and 10 bases, there was a span of 17 bases. In germline, CDR1 is SGHVS, CDR2 FNYEAQ. Together with reference TRBV7-6 and TRBJ1-6, the CDR3 gives the full variable domain: GAGVSQSPRYKVTKRGQDVALRCDPISGHVSLYWYRQALGQGPEFLTYFNYEAQQDKSGLPNDRFSAERPEGSISTLTIQRTEQRDSAMYRCASSLVAATVNSPLHFGNGTRLTVT.

DNA for the CDR3: TGTGCCAGTAGGAACGGCGGGGGCTACGAGCAGTACTTC. Amino acid sequence: CASRNGGGYEQYF. The chain links TRBV19 to TRBJ2-7, with TRBD2 identical over 7 bases. Per germline, CDR1 LNHDA and CDR2 SQIVND (reference sequence). The CDR3 has 13 amino acids. Losses at the gene ends were 6 bases for V and 3 bases for J; bases not matched to a gene: 5.

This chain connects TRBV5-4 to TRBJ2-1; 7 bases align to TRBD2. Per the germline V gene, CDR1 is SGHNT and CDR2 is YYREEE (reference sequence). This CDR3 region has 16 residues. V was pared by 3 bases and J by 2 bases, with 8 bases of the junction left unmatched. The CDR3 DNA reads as TGTGCCAGCAGCTGGAGGGGCGGGAGCACCTACAATGAGCAGTTCTTC. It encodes CASSWRGGSTYNEQFF.

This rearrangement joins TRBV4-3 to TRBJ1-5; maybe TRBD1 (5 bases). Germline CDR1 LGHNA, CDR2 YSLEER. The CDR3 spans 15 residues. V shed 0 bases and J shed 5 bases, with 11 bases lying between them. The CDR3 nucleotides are TGCGCCAGCAGCCAAGATTCAGGGCGTGATCAGCCCCAGCATTTT. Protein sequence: CASSQDSGRDQPQHF.

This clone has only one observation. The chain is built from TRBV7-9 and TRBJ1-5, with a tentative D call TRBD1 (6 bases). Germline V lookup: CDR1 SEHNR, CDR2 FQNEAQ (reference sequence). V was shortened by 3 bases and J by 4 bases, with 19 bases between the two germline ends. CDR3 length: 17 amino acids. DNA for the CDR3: TGTGCCAGCAGCTTTAGTTCGGGGCAGGGGTGGAATCAGCCCCAGCATTTT. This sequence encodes CASSFSSGQGWNQPQHF.

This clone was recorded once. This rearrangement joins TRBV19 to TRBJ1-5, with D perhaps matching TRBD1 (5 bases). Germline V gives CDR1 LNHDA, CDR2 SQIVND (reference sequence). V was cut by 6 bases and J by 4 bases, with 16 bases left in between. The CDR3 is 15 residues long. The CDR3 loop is CASRQPGRGNQPQHF. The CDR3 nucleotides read TGTGCCAGTAGGCAACCGGGACGGGGGAATCAGCCCCAGCATTTT.

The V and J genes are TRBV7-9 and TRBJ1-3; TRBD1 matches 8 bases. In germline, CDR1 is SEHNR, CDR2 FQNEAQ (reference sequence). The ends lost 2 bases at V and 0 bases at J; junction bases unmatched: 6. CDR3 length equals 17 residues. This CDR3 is CASSLWTGRHSGNTIYF. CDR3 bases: TGTGCCAGCAGCTTATGGACAGGGAGGCACTCTGGAAACACCATATATTTT.